This TCR beta chain was recorded in a study of immune cell composition in non-small cell lung cancer. Broader study findings: TIL tumour reactivity correlated with maximal tumour-associated clone frequency in adenocarcinoma. Top 10 clone scores and clonality were higher in squamous than adenocarcinoma. Tumour-associated clones >0.5% occurred in around 35% of adenocarcinomas, 75% of squamous.

Concerning this clone itself: Its target is unknown.

Germline loops: CDR1 GTSNPN, CDR2 SVGIG (reference sequence). Trimming shortened V by 0 bases and J by 0 bases, and 9 bases separated the two germline ends. This CDR3 has 14 residues. Sequencing used immunoSEQ multiplex PCR; TCRdb keeps in-frame clones, though not all of them. This repertoire shows several thousand clones, 60% to 85% found once; its top ten account for around 20%. The chain employs TRBV30 and TRBJ2-7; maybe TRBD1 (5 bases). The receptor was derived from a human donor with non-small cell lung cancer. Sequencing was carried out using lung tumor tissue. CDR3 region: CAWSVPGPSYEQYF. As DNA, the CDR3 is TGTGCCTGGAGTGTCCCAGGGCCCTCCTACGAGCAGTACTTC.